This T cell receptor beta chain comes out of a study of blood T cell repertoires in COVID-19 (dated by TCRdb to the early 2020s). Describing the broader study: Samples covering the acute and convalescent phases of COVID-19 were provided by collaborators in the United States, Italy and Spain. Samples were obtained from the ongoing ImmuneRACE study (first 160 participants) and from roughly 1,300 subjects provided by 6 global collaborators. A de-identified subject ID, COVID-19 status, age in years and sex were almost always included in the sample metadata. The material from the prospective study consisted of cDNA or gDNA derived from T cells, B-cell-depleted T cells, or PBMCs. Where HLA class I and class II types were available, the types were taken from metadata supplied by the sample provider, not from assay-based typing. The dataset comprised deeply sampled blood TCRbeta repertoires from subjects exposed to, actively infected with, or recovered from COVID-19. The repertoires were made available in a free public database intended to serve as a resource for research on the immune response to SARS-CoV-2.

Overall study outcomes, separate from this receptor: The amount of clinical and demographic metadata varied by source and participant and was provided uncurated.

V loses 0 bases, J loses 3 bases, and the germline ends lie 8 bases apart. Including the terminal cysteine and phenylalanine, the CDR3 comprises 14 residues. Just CDR3 DNA is preserved here, 42 bases in frame from base 1. Via the germline V gene, CDR1 is MNHEY and CDR2 SVGAGI. TCRbeta CDR3 regions were amplified from genomic DNA by means of the immunoSEQ Assay, a bias-controlled multiplex PCR. The authors processed their data as follows. The number of nucleated cells in each sample was estimated from the amplification of reference gene primers within the assay. To quantify the absolute abundance of each unique TCRbeta CDR3 rearrangement, sequence reads were collapsed and filtered. For each sample, productive Simpson clonality was calculated by taking the square root of Simpson's diversity index across productive rearrangements. TCRdb provides this immuneACCESS table in a form limited to in-frame rearrangements. Some clones are lacking; in checked studies, under half of them reflect an unresolved V gene, and why the rest are absent is not known. The V and J calls and the clone size are those of that table, but D and trimming were determined from the DNA. This sample gives fewer than 200,000 clones in total; over 70% of them show up just once. Together, the top ten hold less than 7% of the sample.

Whole blood was collected in K2EDTA tubes by collaborating institutions according to the institutions' own protocols. For TCRbeta analysis, collaborators shipped samples as frozen whole blood, isolated PBMCs, or DNA extracted from either of those sample types. Details on this clone: Which antigen it targets is not known. It has no much larger one-base neighbor in the sample; base qualities were not kept.

This TCR was sampled from a man aged 55 to 69 with acute or convalescent COVID-19. Recombination connected TRBV6-5 to TRBJ1-1, with TRBD1 as a weak D call on 5 bases. Sequenced sample: peripheral blood. The encoded CDR3 is CASSYSEGDTEAFF. The DNA sequence reads TGTGCCAGCAGTTACTCGGAAGGGGACACTGAAGCTTTCTTT.